Below, one TCR beta chain is given with its context. This specimen comes from a study of blood T cell repertoires in COVID-19. With 6 bases clipped from V and 3 bases from J, the junction kept 8 bases outside the gene matches. The length of the CDR3 is 15 residues. Germline values: CDR1 LNHDA, CDR2 SQIVND (reference sequence). Assay: immunoSEQ multiplex PCR; the TCRdb copy retains only in-frame clones and omits some. The sample lists about 430,000 clones, over 75% seen once, with 1% to 1.3% in the top ten. This chain links TRBV19 with TRBJ2-7; the match to TRBD2 covers 10 bases. The material sequenced was PBMCs or T cells enriched from blood (not recorded which). The sequence derives from a man aged 25 to 40 who had recovered from COVID-19. As DNA, the CDR3 is TGTGCCAGTAGCACCAGCGGGAGGGCTATCTACGAGCAGTACTTC. This gives the protein CASSTSGRAIYEQYF.